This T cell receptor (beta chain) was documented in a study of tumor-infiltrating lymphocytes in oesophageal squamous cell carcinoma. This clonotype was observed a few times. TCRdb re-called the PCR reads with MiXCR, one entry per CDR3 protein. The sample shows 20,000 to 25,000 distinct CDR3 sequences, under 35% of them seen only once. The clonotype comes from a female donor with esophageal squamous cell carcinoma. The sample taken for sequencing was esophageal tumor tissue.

The CDR3 DNA reads TGTGCCAGCTCAAAGGGACTAGCGGGATACAATGAGCAGTACTTC. It translates to CASSKGLAGYNEQYF. The rearrangement uses TRBV18 and TRBJ2-5; 13 positions match TRBD2. Losses at the gene ends were 5 bases for V and 11 bases for J; bases not matched to a gene: 11. Germline V lookup: CDR1 KGHSH, CDR2 LQKENI. The CDR3 contains 15 residues. Using reference TRBV18 and TRBJ2-5 for the parts outside the CDR3, the full variable domain is NAGVMQNPRHLVRRRGQEARLRCSPMKGHSHVYWYRQLPEEGLKFMVYLQKENIIDESGMPKERFSAEFPKEGPSILRIQQVVRGDSAAYFCASSKGLAGYNEQYFGPGTRLLVL.